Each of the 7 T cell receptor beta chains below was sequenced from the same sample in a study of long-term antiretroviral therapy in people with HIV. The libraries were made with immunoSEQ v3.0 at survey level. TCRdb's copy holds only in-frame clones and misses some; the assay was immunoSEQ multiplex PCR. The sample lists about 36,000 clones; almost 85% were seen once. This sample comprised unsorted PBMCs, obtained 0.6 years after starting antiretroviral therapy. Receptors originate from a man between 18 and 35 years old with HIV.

CDR3 coding DNA: TGTGCCAGCAGCGTAGATGTGAACACCGGGGAGCTGTTTTTT. Its protein product is CASSVDVNTGELFF. V and J are TRBV9 and TRBJ2-2; D not certain. V was clipped by 0 bases and J by 1 base, with 4 bases between them. Germline CDR1 and CDR2: SGDLS and YYNGEE. This CDR3 has 14 residues. Variable domain in full (rest from reference TRBV9 and TRBJ2-2): DSGVTQTPKHLITATGQRVTLRCSPRSGDLSVYWYQQSLDQGLQFLIQYYNGEERAKGNILERFSAQQFPDLHSELNLSSLELGDSALYFCASSVDVNTGELFFGEGSRLTVL.

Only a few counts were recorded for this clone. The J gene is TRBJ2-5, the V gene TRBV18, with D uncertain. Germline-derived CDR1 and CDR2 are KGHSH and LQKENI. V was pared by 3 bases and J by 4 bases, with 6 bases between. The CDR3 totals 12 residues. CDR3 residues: CASSPSRETQYF. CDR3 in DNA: TGTGCCAGCTCACCCAGTCGAGAGACCCAGTACTTC.

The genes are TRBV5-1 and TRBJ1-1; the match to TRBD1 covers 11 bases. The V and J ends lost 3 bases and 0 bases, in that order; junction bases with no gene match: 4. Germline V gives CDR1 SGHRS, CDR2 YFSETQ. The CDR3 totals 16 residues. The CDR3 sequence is CASSSGTGGMNTEAFF. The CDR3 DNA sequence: TGCGCCAGCAGCTCCGGGACAGGGGGGATGAACACTGAAGCTTTCTTT.

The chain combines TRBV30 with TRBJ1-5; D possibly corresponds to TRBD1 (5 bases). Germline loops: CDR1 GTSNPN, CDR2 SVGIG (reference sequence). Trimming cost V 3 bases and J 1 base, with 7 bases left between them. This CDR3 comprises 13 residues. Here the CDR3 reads CAWRGGSNQPQHF. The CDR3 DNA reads TGTGCCTGGAGGGGGGGGAGCAATCAGCCCCAGCATTTT.

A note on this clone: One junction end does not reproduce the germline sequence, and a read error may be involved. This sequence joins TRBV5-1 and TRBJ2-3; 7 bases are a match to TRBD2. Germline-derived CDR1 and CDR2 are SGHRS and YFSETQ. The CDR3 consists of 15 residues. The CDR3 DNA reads TGTGCCAGCAGCCCCCCGTGGGAGGGCCAGGATACGCAGTATTTT. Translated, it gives CASSPPWEGQDTQYF.

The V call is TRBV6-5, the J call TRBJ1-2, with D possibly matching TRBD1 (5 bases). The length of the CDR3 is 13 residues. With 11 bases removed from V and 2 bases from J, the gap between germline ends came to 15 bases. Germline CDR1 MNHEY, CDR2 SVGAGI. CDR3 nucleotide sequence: TGTGCCTCGGTGGGGGGTTCAAACTATGGCTACACCTTC. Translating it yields CASVGGSNYGYTF.

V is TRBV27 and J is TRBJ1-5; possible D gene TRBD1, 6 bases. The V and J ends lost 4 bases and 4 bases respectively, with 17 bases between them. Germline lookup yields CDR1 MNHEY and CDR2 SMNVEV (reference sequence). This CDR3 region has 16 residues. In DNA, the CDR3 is TGTGCCAGCAGTTCCGGACAGTTTGGGGGGAATCAGCCCCAGCATTTT. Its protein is CASSSGQFGGNQPQHF.